This TCR beta chain was documented in a study of cytomegalovirus exposure and HLA in healthy donors. Assay: immunoSEQ multiplex PCR; the TCRdb copy retains only in-frame clones and omits some. This table holds about 71,000 clones, 90% to 95% found once. The CDR3 covers 14 residues. CDR1 is MDHEN and CDR2 is SYDVKM in the germline V gene. V trimming: 4 bases; J trimming: 7 bases; junction bases outside the gene matches: 10. These donors were members of the approximately 110-subject validation cohort, a group separate from the approximately 670-subject first cohort. Of note for this clone: What it recognizes is unknown.

Whole-study findings and limits: The authors enumerated over 150 TCR beta chains as linked to cytomegalovirus. Later, an analysis found that TCR clusters from the first cohort tended to co-occur in the 90 to 150 validation repertoires.

This sequence originates from a man aged 18 to 29 in good health and CMV-seropositive. The chain combines TRBV28 with TRBJ2-7; 7 bases are a match to TRBD1. Sequenced input: PBMCs. The DNA of the CDR3 is TGTGCCAGCAGTTCTACGGGACAGCCTTGGGAGCAGTACTTC. Translation: CASSSTGQPWEQYF.